A single sample is the source of the 29 T cell receptor beta chains below, sequenced in a study of blood T cell repertoires in COVID-19. Generated by immunoSEQ multiplex PCR, the TCRdb table keeps only in-frame clones and is missing some. The table shows roughly 300,000 clones, with over 75% occurring only once. Sequencing was carried out using peripheral blood. Every receptor here comes from a human donor in a cohort sampled during active COVID-19.

This clone was seen only a few times. The chain couples TRBV5-1 to TRBJ2-1, with TRBD1 matching 8 bases. CDR1 and CDR2 from the germline V gene are SGHRS and YFSETQ. The V segment lost 4 bases and the J segment 13 bases; nucleotides outside the gene matches: 4. The CDR3 loop spans 11 amino acids. CDR3 residues: CASSGGQGQFF. CDR3 DNA sequence: TGCGCCAGCAGCGGCGGACAGGGACAGTTCTTC.

V and J are TRBV10-3 and TRBJ1-6, with TRBD1 matching 8 bases. The CDR3 extends over 15 amino acids. J was trimmed by 5 bases and V by 4 bases; bases with no gene match: 4. Germline V gives CDR1 ENHRY, CDR2 SYGVKD. The DNA of the CDR3 is TGTGCCATCAGTGCGTCAGGGGGCAATAATTCACCCCTCCACTTT. It encodes CAISASGGNNSPLHF.

The V and J genes are TRBV11-3 and TRBJ2-2; 9 positions match TRBD2. CDR1 and CDR2 from the germline V gene are SGHNT and YENEEA. After removal of 3 bases from V and 4 bases from J, the junction contained 3 bases not matched to a gene. The CDR3 contains 15 residues. CDR3: CASSFSGGPTGELFF. CDR3 sequence (DNA): TGTGCCAGCAGCTTTAGCGGGGGACCCACCGGGGAGCTGTTTTTT.

This clone was found a few times. The rearrangement joins TRBV10-2 to TRBJ1-6; 8 nucleotides match TRBD1. The CDR3 is 16 residues long. Per germline, CDR1 WSHSY and CDR2 SAAADI. The V gene end was trimmed by 5 bases and the J gene end by 6 bases; junction bases not matched to a gene: 9. CDR3 sequence reads: CASSRSDRGTNSPLHF. The CDR3 region has the DNA TGCGCCAGCAGTCGCTCAGACAGGGGAACTAATTCACCCCTCCACTTT.

This chain joins TRBV27 and TRBJ1-5, with 8 bases lining up with TRBD1. V gave up 5 bases and J gave up 1 base; unmatched junction bases: 7. This CDR3 contains 16 residues. The germline CDR1 and CDR2 sequences are MNHEY and SMNVEV (reference sequence). Written as DNA, the CDR3 is TGTGCCAGCAGTGTTGGACAGGGCGGAAGCAATCAGCCCCAGCATTTT. It codes for CASSVGQGGSNQPQHF.

The rearrangement links TRBV7-2 to TRBJ2-7, with D perhaps matching TRBD1 (6 bases). Trimming stripped 5 bases from V and 3 bases from J, with 20 bases between. Germline CDR1 reads SGHTA; CDR2 reads FQGNSA. The CDR3 consists of 16 residues. CDR3 nucleotides: TGTGCCAGCAGCCTCTGGTGGCAGGGGCGGTTCTACGAGCAGTACTTC. Its translation is CASSLWWQGRFYEQYF.

The chain links TRBV2 to TRBJ2-3; 7 bases map to TRBD2. The V gene end was trimmed by 4 bases and the J gene end by 2 bases; junction bases not matched to a gene: 9. CDR3 size: 16 residues. Looked up from germline, CDR1 is SNHLY and CDR2 is FYNNEI. The CDR3 spells CASSGRSSGFTDTQYF. The CDR3 DNA sequence: TGTGCCAGCAGTGGGCGGTCTAGCGGATTCACAGATACGCAGTATTTT. The full variable domain, in which reference TRBV2 and TRBJ2-3 provide the parts outside the CDR3, is EPEVTQTPSHQVTQMGQEVILRCVPISNHLYFYWYRQILGQKVEFLVSFYNNEISEKSEIFDDQFSVERPDGSNFTLKIRSTKLEDSAMYFCASSGRSSGFTDTQYFGPGTRLTVL.

This rearrangement joins TRBV3-1 (or the pseudogene TRBV3-2) to TRBJ2-4, with a weak D call TRBD1 (8 bases). CDR3 length: 16 residues. Trimming took 2 bases from V and 8 from J, leaving 19 bases between them. Looked up from germline, CDR1 is LGHDT and CDR2 is YNNKEL (reference sequence). For the CDR3, the DNA is TGTGCCAGCAGCCAAAAAAGCGGGACAGGAGGCGACATTCAGTACTTC. Protein: CASSQKSGTGGDIQYF.

The V and J genes are TRBV3-1 (or the pseudogene TRBV3-2) and TRBJ2-1, with D possibly TRBD2 on 6 matching bases. CDR3 length equals 15 residues. Trimming took 8 bases from V and 0 from J, leaving 14 bases between them. Germline V gene lookup returns CDR1 LGHDT and CDR2 YNNKEL (reference sequence). CDR3 sequence: CASARRGGSYNEQFF. The DNA of the CDR3 is TGTGCCAGCGCCAGGCGGGGAGGCTCCTACAATGAGCAGTTCTTC.

J is TRBJ2-3 and V is TRBV6-5; 13 bases align to TRBD2. Germline-derived CDR1 and CDR2 are MNHEY and SVGAGI. The V and J ends lost 8 bases and 7 bases, in that order; junction bases with no gene match: 9. This CDR3 spans 15 amino acids. The CDR3 DNA follows: TGTGCCAGCCTACCACTAGCGGGGGGGCGATATACGCAGTATTTT. It codes for CASLPLAGGRYTQYF.

Relative to its sample, this clone is medium-sized (0.01 to 0.1%). This sequence joins TRBV12-5 and TRBJ2-1, with 12 nucleotides matching TRBD2. The CDR3 runs 17 residues. After removal of 0 bases from V and 4 bases from J, the junction contained 4 bases not matched to a gene. From germline, CDR1 is LGHNT and CDR2 FRNRAP. CDR3 in amino acids: CASGLVGLAGRYNEQFF. The CDR3 region has the DNA TGTGCTAGTGGTTTGGTAGGACTAGCGGGGAGATACAATGAGCAGTTCTTC.

This clone was seen once. The chain is built from TRBV10-3 and TRBJ1-1, with 7 bases that match TRBD1. Germline values: CDR1 ENHRY, CDR2 SYGVKD. CDR3 length: 13 residues. The J segment lost 5 bases and the V segment lost 11 bases, leaving 11 bases of the junction unmatched. The CDR3 is CAVADRVGTEAFF. For the CDR3, the DNA is TGTGCCGTTGCCGACAGGGTTGGAACTGAAGCTTTCTTT.

J is TRBJ1-2 and V is TRBV6-5; D unclear. V shed 5 bases and J shed 4 bases, with 5 bases lying between them. CDR3 size: 11 residues. From germline, CDR1 is MNHEY and CDR2 SVGAGI. The CDR3 DNA reads as TGTGCCAGCAGTCCCCGCTATGGCTACACCTTC. Protein: CASSPRYGYTF.

This sequence joins TRBV20-1 and TRBJ1-1; 7 bases are a match to TRBD1. The germline V gene has CDR1 DFQATT and CDR2 SNEGSKA (reference sequence). V lost 2 bases to trimming and J lost 10 bases; unmatched junction nucleotides: 4. The length of the CDR3 is 11 residues. The CDR3 spells CSARIDRVAFF. The DNA of the CDR3 is TGCAGTGCTAGAATCGACAGGGTAGCTTTCTTT.

This sequence joins TRBV24-1 and TRBJ2-7; D is perhaps TRBD1 (5 bases). Trimming removed 2 bases at V and 2 bases at J, with 9 bases between. This CDR3 is built from 14 residues. CDR1 and CDR2 from the germline V gene are KGHDR and SFDVKD. The CDR3 loop reads CATSDSRVPYEQYF. CDR3 in DNA: TGTGCCACCAGTGATTCCAGGGTTCCCTACGAGCAGTACTTC.

The table lists this clone with a count of one. V gene TRBV19 combines with J gene TRBJ1-1; D is possibly TRBD1 (6 bases). CDR1 and CDR2 (germline): LNHDA, SQIVND (reference sequence). This CDR3 is built from 13 residues. Trimming pared 4 bases from V and 3 bases from J, leaving 9 bases between. Written as DNA, the CDR3 is TGTGCCAGTAGTAGGACAGCCTACACTGAAGCTTTCTTT. Translation gives CASSRTAYTEAFF. Filled out from reference TRBV19 and TRBJ1-1, the complete variable domain reads DGGITQSPKYLFRKEGQNVTLSCEQNLNHDAMYWYRQDPGQGLRLIYYSQIVNDFQKGDIAEGYSVSREKKESFPLTVTSAQKNPTAFYLCASSRTAYTEAFFGQGTRLTVV.

The rearrangement uses TRBV5-4 and TRBJ1-2; 7 positions match TRBD1. Germline-derived CDR1 and CDR2 are SGHNT and YYREEE (reference sequence). V trimming: 3 bases; J trimming: 4 bases; junction bases outside the gene matches: 9. This CDR3 comprises 15 residues. This chain's CDR3 is CASSSGTEGLYGYTF. CDR3 coding DNA: TGTGCCAGCAGCTCCGGGACAGAAGGGCTCTATGGCTACACCTTC.

The chain recombines TRBV5-1 with TRBJ1-1; possibly TRBD1 for D (6 bases). V lost 4 bases and J 1 base, leaving 17 bases between the germline ends. The CDR3 extends over 16 amino acids. Germline CDR1 is SGHRS and CDR2 is YFSETQ. The CDR3 reads CASSLRDTLGNTEAFF. DNA for the CDR3: TGCGCCAGCAGCCTCCGGGACACACTGGGGAACACTGAAGCTTTCTTT. Looking up the rest from reference TRBV5-1 and TRBJ1-1 gives the full variable domain: KAGVTQTPRYLIKTRGQQVTLSCSPISGHRSVSWYQQTPGQGLQFLFEYFSETQRNKGNFPGRFSGRQFSNSRSEMNVSTLELGDSALYLCASSLRDTLGNTEAFFGQGTRLTVV.

This sequence joins TRBV5-4 and TRBJ2-1; TRBD2 is a possible D gene (5 bases). Germline V gene data show CDR1 as SGHNT and CDR2 as YYREEE (reference sequence). The CDR3 sequence is 15 residues long. V dropped 5 bases and J dropped 0 bases, with 12 bases sitting between them. The CDR3 DNA is TGTGCCAGCAGACCCCGGGGTTCCTCCTACAATGAGCAGTTCTTC. As protein: CASRPRGSSYNEQFF. Using reference TRBV5-4 and TRBJ2-1 for the parts outside the CDR3, the full variable domain is ETGVTQSPTHLIKTRGQQVTLRCSSQSGHNTVSWYQQALGQGPQFIFQYYREEENGRGNFPPRFSGLQFPNYSSELNVNALELDDSALYLCASRPRGSSYNEQFFGPGTRLTVL.

The V and J genes are TRBV19 and TRBJ2-1; 10 bases align to TRBD2. The CDR3 runs 16 residues. J was trimmed by 1 base and V by 10 bases; bases with no gene match: 10. Looked up from germline, CDR1 is LNHDA and CDR2 is SQIVND (reference sequence). CDR3: CATLGGSGGSYNEQFF. In nucleotides, the CDR3 is TGTGCCACCCTAGGCGGTAGCGGGGGGTCCTACAATGAGCAGTTCTTC.

The chain is built from TRBV4-1 and TRBJ2-1; D is undetermined. Germline-derived CDR1 and CDR2 are MGHRA and YSYEKL. The ends were cut back, 1 base at V and 2 bases at J, with 9 bases in the middle. This CDR3 comprises 15 residues. DNA for the CDR3: TGCGCCAGCAGCCAAGTGGGCAGCACCTACAATGAGCAGTTCTTC. It is translated as CASSQVGSTYNEQFF.

This clone was seen only once. The chain combines TRBV5-6 with TRBJ2-6; 7 bases fit TRBD2. Germline values: CDR1 SGHDT, CDR2 YYEEEE. There are 17 residues in the CDR3. The V segment lost 2 bases and the J segment 5 bases; nucleotides outside the gene matches: 10. The CDR3 is CASSFETSSLWANVLTF. CDR3 DNA: TGTGCCAGCAGCTTCGAGACTAGCTCTCTCTGGGCCAACGTCCTGACTTTC.

The genes are TRBV1 and TRBJ1-1; TRBD1, as called in the table, went unchecked against the DNA. TRBV1 constitutes a pseudogene. The CDR3 is 18 amino acids. The CDR3 protein is CTSSQRTGGIIKDTEAFF. The CDR3 DNA reads as TGCACCAGCAGCCAAAGGACAGGGGGCATCATAAAGGACACTGAAGCTTTCTTT.

This chain uses TRBV5-8 with TRBJ2-5, with D perhaps TRBD1 (5 bases). From germline, CDR1 is SGHTS and CDR2 YDEGEE. The ends were cut back, 0 bases at V and 5 bases at J, with 14 bases in the middle. The CDR3 totals 15 residues. This chain's CDR3 is CASSLAARVIETQYF. The CDR3 DNA sequence: TGTGCCAGCAGCTTGGCCGCCAGGGTGATCGAGACCCAGTACTTC.

The CDR3 loop reads CATSEAGTGGIGYTF. Written as DNA, the CDR3 is TGTGCCACCAGTGAAGCCGGGACAGGGGGTATTGGCTACACCTTC. V usage is TRBV24-1 and J usage is TRBJ1-2; the match to TRBD1 covers 11 bases. This CDR3 has 15 residues. Trimming took 4 bases from V and 7 from J; bases not matched to a gene: 7. Germline loops: CDR1 KGHDR, CDR2 SFDVKD.

This chain links TRBV4-1 with TRBJ1-2, with a possible D match to TRBD1 (5 bases). This CDR3 spans 14 amino acids. The germline V gene encodes CDR1 MGHRA and CDR2 YSYEKL. Trimming removed 5 bases from V and 2 bases from J, with 12 bases in between. For the CDR3, the DNA is TGCGCCAGCAGCTATCAGGGTGGGAACTATGGCTACACCTTC. It yields the protein CASSYQGGNYGYTF.

The gene calls are TRBV5-4 and TRBJ1-1; D remains ambiguous. Germline CDR1 reads SGHNT; CDR2 reads YYREEE (reference sequence). This CDR3 has 11 residues. Trimming removed 0 bases at V and 11 bases at J, with 8 bases between. The DNA for the CDR3 is TGTGCCAGCAGCTTGGAAAGGGAGGCTTTCTTT. It is translated as CASSLEREAFF.

The rearrangement links TRBV20-1 to TRBJ1-2, with D hard to call. Trimming left V 3 bases short and J 3 bases short, with 11 bases between. From germline, CDR1 is DFQATT and CDR2 SNEGSKA (reference sequence). The CDR3 sequence is 13 residues long. This chain's CDR3 is CSASSPGDYGYTF. For the CDR3, the DNA is TGCAGTGCTAGTTCCCCGGGAGACTATGGCTACACCTTC.

The chain is built from TRBV5-4 and TRBJ2-7; 8 bases fit TRBD2. Trimming took 1 base from V and 4 from J; bases not matched to a gene: 4. Germline CDR1 reads SGHNT; CDR2 reads YYREEE (reference sequence). The CDR3 sequence is 14 residues long. The CDR3 here is CASSLFSGGYEQYF. Written as DNA, the CDR3 is TGTGCCAGCAGCTTGTTCAGCGGGGGATACGAGCAGTACTTC.